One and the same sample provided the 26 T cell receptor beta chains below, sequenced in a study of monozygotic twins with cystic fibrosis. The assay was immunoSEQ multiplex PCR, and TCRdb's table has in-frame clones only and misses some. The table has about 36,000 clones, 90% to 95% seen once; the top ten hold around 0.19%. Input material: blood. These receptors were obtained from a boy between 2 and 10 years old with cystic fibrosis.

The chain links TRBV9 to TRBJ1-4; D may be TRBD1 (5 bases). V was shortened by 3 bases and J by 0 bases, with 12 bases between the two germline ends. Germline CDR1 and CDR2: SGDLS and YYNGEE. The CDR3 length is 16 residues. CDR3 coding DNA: TGTGCCAGCAGCGCCGGACACTTTGCAACTAATGAAAAACTGTTTTTT. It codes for CASSAGHFATNEKLFF.

DNA of the CDR3: TGTGCCAGCAGTTACGGGGGGACTAGCGGGGAGCAGTACTTC. Its translation: CASSYGGTSGEQYF. The chain employs TRBV6-5 and TRBJ2-7; 12 positions agree with TRBD2. Unmatched junction bases numbered 3, after V lost 2 bases and J lost 7 bases. CDR3 length: 14 amino acids. The germline gives CDR1 MNHEY, CDR2 SVGAGI.

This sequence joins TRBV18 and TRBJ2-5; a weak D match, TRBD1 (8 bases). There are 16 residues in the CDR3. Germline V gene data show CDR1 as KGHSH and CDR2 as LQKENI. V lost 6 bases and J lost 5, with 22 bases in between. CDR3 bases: TGTGCCAGCTCTCCAGGGGGCACTAGCGAATCGGAGACCCAGTACTTC. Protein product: CASSPGGTSESETQYF.

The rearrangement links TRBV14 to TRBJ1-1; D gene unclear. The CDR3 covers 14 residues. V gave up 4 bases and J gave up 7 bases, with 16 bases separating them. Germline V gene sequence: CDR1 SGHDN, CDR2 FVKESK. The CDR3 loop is CASSLTGWAGEAFF. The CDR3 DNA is TGTGCCAGCAGCCTGACTGGCTGGGCGGGTGAAGCTTTCTTT. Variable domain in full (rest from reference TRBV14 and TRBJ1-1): EAGVTQFPSHSVIEKGQTVTLRCDPISGHDNLYWYRRVMGKEIKFLLHFVKESKQDESGMPNNRFLAERTGGTYSTLKVQPAELEDSGVYFCASSLTGWAGEAFFGQGTRLTVV.

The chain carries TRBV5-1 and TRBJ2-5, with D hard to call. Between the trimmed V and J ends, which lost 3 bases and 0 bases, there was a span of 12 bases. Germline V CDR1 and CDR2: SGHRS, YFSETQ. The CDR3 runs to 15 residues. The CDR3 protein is CASSSLPAYQETQYF. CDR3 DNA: TGCGCCAGCAGCTCCCTCCCAGCGTACCAAGAGACCCAGTACTTC.

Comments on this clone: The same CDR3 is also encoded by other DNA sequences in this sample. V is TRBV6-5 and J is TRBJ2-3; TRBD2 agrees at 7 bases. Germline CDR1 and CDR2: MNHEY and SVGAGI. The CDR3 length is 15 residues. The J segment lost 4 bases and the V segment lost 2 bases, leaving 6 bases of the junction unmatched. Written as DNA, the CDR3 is TGTGCCAGCAGTTACAGTGGGCTAGCGGCAGATACGCAGTATTTT. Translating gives CASSYSGLAADTQYF.

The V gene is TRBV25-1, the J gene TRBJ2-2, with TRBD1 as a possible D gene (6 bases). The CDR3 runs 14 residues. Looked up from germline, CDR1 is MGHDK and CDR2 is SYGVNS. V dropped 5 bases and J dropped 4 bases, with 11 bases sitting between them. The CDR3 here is CASSTGSGTGELFF. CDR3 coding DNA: TGTGCCAGCAGTACAGGGTCGGGCACCGGGGAGCTGTTTTTT.

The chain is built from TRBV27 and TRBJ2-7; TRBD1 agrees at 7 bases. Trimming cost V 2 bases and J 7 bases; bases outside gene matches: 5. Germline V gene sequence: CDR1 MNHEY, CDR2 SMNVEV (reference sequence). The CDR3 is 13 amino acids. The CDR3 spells CASSLRGQREQYF. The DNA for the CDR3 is TGTGCCAGCAGTTTAAGGGGACAGAGAGAGCAGTACTTC.

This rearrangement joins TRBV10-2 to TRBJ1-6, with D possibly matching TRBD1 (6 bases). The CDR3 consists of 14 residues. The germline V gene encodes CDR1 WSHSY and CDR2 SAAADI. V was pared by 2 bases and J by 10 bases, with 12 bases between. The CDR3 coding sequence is TGCGCCAGCAGTGAGCTGGGGGCGCGATCACCCCTCCACTTT. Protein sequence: CASSELGARSPLHF.

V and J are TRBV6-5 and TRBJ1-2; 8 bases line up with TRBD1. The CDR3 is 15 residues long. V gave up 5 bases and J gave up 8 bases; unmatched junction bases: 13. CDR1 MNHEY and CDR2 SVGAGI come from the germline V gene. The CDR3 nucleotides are TGTGCCAGCAGTCCCCCAGACAGGGGCTCTATCGGCTACACCTTC. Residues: CASSPPDRGSIGYTF.

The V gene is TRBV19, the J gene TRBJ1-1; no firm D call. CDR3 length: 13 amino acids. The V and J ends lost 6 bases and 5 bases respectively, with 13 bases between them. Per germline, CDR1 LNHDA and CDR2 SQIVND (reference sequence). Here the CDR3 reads CASRAGGRTEAFF. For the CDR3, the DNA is TGTGCCAGTAGAGCGGGAGGGAGGACTGAAGCTTTCTTT.

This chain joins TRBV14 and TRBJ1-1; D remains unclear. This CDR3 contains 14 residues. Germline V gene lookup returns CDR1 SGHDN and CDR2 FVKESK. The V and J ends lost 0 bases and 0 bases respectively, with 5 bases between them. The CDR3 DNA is TGTGCCAGCAGCCAAGATCAGATGAACACTGAAGCTTTCTTT. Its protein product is CASSQDQMNTEAFF.

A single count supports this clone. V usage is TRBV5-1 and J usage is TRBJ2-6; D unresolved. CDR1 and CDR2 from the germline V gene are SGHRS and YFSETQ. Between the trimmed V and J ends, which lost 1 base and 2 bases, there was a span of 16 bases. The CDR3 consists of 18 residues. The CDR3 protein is CASSLRPTALTGANVLTF. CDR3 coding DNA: TGCGCCAGCAGCTTGCGTCCAACGGCACTCACTGGGGCCAACGTCCTGACTTTC.

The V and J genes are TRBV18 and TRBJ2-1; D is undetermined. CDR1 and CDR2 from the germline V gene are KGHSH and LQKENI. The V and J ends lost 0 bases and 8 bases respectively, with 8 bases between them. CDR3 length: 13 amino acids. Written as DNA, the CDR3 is TGTGCCAGCTCACCACCGGTTGTTCATGAGCAGTTCTTC. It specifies CASSPPVVHEQFF. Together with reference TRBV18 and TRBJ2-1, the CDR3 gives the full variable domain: NAGVMQNPRHLVRRRGQEARLRCSPMKGHSHVYWYRQLPEEGLKFMVYLQKENIIDESGMPKERFSAEFPKEGPSILRIQQVVRGDSAAYFCASSPPVVHEQFFGPGTRLTVL.

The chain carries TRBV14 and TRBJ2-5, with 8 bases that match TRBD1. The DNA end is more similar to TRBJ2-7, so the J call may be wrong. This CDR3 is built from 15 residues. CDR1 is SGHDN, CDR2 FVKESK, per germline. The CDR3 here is CASSRTGTGPYEQYF. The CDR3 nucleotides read TGTGCCAGCAGCCGGACCGGGACAGGTCCCTACGAGCAGTACTTC.

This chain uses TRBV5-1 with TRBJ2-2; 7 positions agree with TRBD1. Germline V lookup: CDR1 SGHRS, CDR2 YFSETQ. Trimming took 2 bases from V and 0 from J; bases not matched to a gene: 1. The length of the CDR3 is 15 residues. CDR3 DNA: TGCGCCAGCAGCTTCGGGACAGCGAACACCGGGGAGCTGTTTTTT. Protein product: CASSFGTANTGELFF. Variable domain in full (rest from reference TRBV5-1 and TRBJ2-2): KAGVTQTPRYLIKTRGQQVTLSCSPISGHRSVSWYQQTPGQGLQFLFEYFSETQRNKGNFPGRFSGRQFSNSRSEMNVSTLELGDSALYLCASSFGTANTGELFFGEGSRLTVL.

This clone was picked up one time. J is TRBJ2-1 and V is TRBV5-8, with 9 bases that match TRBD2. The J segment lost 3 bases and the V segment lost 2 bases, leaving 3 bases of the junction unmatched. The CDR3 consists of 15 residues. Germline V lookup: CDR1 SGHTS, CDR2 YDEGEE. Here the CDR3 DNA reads TGTGCCAGCAGCTTATTAGCGGGGGTCTACAATGAGCAGTTCTTC. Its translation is CASSLLAGVYNEQFF.

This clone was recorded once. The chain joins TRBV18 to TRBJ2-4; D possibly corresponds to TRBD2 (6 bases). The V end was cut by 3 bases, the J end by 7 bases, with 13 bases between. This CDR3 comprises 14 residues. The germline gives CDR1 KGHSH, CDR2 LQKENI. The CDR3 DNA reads TGTGCCAGCTCACCGTGGGGGGTAGGGAACATTCAGTACTTC. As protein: CASSPWGVGNIQYF. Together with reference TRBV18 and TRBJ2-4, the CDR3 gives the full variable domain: NAGVMQNPRHLVRRRGQEARLRCSPMKGHSHVYWYRQLPEEGLKFMVYLQKENIIDESGMPKERFSAEFPKEGPSILRIQQVVRGDSAAYFCASSPWGVGNIQYFGAGTRLSVL.

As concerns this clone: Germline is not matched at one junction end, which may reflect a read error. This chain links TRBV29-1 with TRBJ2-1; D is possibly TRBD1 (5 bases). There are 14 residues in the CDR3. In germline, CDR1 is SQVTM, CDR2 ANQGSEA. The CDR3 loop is CSVGGLDSFNEQFF. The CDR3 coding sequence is TGCAGCGTTGGGGGCCTAGATTCCTTCAATGAGCAGTTCTTC.

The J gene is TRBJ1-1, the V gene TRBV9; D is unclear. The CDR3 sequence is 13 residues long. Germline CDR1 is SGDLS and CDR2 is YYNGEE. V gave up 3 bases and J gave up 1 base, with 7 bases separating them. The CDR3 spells CASSGITNTEAFF. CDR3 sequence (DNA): TGTGCCAGCAGCGGAATTACGAACACTGAAGCTTTCTTT. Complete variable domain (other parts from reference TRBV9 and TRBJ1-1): DSGVTQTPKHLITATGQRVTLRCSPRSGDLSVYWYQQSLDQGLQFLIQYYNGEERAKGNILERFSAQQFPDLHSELNLSSLELGDSALYFCASSGITNTEAFFGQGTRLTVV.

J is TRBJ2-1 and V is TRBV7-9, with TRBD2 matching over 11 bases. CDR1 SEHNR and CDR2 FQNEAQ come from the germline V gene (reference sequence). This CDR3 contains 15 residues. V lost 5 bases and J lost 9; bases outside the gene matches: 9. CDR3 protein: CASSPLSGGAGEQFF. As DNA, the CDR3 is TGTGCCAGCAGCCCCCTTAGCGGGGGGGCAGGTGAGCAGTTCTTC. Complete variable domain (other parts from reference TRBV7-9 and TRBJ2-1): DTGVSQNPRHKITKRGQNVTFRCDPISEHNRLYWYRQTLGQGPEFLTYFQNEAQLEKSRLLSDRFSAERPKGSFSTLEIQRTEQGDSAMYLCASSPLSGGAGEQFFGPGTRLTVL.

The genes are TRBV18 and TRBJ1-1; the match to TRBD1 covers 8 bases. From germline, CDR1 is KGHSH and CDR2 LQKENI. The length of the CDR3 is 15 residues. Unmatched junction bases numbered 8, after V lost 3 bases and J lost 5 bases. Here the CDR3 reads CASSPDRQGWTEAFF. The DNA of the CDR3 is TGTGCCAGCTCACCTGACCGACAGGGGTGGACTGAAGCTTTCTTT.

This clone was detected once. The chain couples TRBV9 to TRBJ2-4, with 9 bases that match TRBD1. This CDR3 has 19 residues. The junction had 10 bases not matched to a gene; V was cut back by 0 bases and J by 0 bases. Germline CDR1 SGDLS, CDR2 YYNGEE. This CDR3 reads CASSVGQGDPSLAKNIQYF. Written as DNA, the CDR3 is TGTGCCAGCAGCGTAGGACAGGGGGATCCCTCACTAGCCAAAAACATTCAGTACTTC.

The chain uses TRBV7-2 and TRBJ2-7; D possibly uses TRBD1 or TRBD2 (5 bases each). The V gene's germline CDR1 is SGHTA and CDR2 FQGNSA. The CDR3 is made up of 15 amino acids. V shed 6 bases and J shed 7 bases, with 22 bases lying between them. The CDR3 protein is CASRKRGASQWEQYF. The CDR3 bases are TGTGCCAGCAGAAAACGGGGCGCGTCCCAATGGGAGCAGTACTTC.

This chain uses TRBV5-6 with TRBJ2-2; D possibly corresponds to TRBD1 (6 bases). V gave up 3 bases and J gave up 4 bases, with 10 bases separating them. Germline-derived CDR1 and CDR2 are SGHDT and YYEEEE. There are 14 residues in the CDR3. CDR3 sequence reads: CASSWGHPTGELFF. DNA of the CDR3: TGTGCCAGCAGCTGGGGACACCCCACCGGGGAGCTGTTTTTT.

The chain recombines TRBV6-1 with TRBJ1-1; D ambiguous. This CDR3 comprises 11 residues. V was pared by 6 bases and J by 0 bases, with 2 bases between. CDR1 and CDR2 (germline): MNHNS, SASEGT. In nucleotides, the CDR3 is TGTGCCAGCAGGGTGAACACTGAAGCTTTCTTT. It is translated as CASRVNTEAFF.